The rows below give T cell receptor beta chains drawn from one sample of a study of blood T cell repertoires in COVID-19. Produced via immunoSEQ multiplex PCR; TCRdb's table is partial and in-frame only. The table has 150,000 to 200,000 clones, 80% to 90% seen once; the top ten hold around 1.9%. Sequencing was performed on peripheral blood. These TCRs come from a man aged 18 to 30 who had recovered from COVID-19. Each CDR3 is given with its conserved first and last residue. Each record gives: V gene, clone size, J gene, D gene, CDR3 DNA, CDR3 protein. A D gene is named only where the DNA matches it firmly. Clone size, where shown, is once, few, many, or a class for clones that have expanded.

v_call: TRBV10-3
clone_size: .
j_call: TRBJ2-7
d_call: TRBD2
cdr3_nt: TGTGCCATCGGAACCGGGACTAGCGGACCTTACGAGCAGTACTTC
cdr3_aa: CAIGTGTSGPYEQYF

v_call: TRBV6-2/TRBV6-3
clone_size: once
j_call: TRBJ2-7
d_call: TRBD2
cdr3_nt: TGTGCCAGCAGTTACCACGCGGGGACTACCTCCCTGGAGCAGTACTTC
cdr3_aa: CASSYHAGTTSLEQYF

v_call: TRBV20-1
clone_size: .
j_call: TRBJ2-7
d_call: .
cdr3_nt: TGCAGTCCCTCGGTGTACGAGCAGTACTTC
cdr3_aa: CSPSVYEQYF

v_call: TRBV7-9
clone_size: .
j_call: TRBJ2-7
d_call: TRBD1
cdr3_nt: TGTGCCAGCAGCTTAGACAGGGGTGAGGAGCAGTACTTC
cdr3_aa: CASSLDRGEEQYF

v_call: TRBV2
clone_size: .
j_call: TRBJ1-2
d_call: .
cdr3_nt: TGTGCCAGCTGTCCTCTGGTCAGTCTCGCCGGCTACACCTTC
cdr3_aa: CASCPLVSLAGYTF

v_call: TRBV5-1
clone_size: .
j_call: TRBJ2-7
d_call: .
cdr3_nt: TGCGCCAGCAGCTCGACAGCCGCGACCTTCTACGAGCAGTACTTC
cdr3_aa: CASSSTAATFYEQYF

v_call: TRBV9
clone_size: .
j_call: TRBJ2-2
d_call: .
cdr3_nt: TGTGCCAGCAGCGTAGAGGGGGAATCCGGGGAGCTGTTTTTT
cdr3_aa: CASSVEGESGELFF

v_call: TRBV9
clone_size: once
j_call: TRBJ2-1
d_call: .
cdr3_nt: TGTGCCAGCAGCGAGGGGAACTGGGGTAATGAGCAGTTCTTC
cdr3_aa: CASSEGNWGNEQFF

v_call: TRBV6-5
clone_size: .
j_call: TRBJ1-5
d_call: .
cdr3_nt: TGTGCCAGCGTTGAGACGGCGAGGAGGGATCAGCCCCAGCATTTT
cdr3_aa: CASVETARRDQPQHF

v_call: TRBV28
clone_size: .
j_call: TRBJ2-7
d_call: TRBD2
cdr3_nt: TGTGCCAGCAGTCGACTAGCGGGAGTTTACGAGCAGTACTTC
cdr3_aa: CASSRLAGVYEQYF

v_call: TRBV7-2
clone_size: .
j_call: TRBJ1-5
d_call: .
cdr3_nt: TGTGCCAGCAGCTTAGTGGCGGGCGAGGGTCAGCCCCAGCATTTT
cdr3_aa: CASSLVAGEGQPQHF

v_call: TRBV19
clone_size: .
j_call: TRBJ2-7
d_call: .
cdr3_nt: TGTGCCAGTAGCCCGGGAACCTACGAGCAGTACTTC
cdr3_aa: CASSPGTYEQYF

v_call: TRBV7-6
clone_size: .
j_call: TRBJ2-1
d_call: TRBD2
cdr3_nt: TGTGCCAGCAGCAAGCTAGCGGGTAGCTCCTACAATGAGCAGTTCTTC
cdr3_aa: CASSKLAGSSYNEQFF

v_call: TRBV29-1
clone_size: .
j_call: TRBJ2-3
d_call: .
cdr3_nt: TGCAGCGTTGGGCAGGGGTTTAGCACAGATACGCAGTATTTT
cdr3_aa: CSVGQGFSTDTQYF

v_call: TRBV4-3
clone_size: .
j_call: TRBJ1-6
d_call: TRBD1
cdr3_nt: TGCGCCAGCAGCCAAGACAGGGGGCTAAATTCACCCCTCCACTTT
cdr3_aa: CASSQDRGLNSPLHF

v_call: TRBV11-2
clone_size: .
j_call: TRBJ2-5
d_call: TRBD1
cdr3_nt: TGTGCCAGCAGCTGGGGACAGGGGGGCCAAGAGACCCAGTACTTC
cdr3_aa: CASSWGQGGQETQYF

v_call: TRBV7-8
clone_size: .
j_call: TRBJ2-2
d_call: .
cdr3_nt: TGTGCCAGCAGCAGCTGGCGGCCGATAGCGGAGTACGCGAACACCGGGGAGCTGTTTTTT
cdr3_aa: CASSSWRPIAEYANTGELFF

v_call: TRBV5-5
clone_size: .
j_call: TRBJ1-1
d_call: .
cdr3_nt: TGTGCCAGCAGCTTACAGGGTAACACTGAAGCTTTCTTT
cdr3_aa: CASSLQGNTEAFF

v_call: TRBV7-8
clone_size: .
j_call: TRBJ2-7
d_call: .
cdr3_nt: TGTGCCAGCAGCCCCAGAGCGTCCCGCTCCTACGAGCAGTACTTC
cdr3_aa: CASSPRASRSYEQYF

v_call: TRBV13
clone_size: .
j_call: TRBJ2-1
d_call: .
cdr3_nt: TGTGCCAGCAGTCGTAACACCAGGACTGACAATGAGCAGTTCTTC
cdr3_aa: CASSRNTRTDNEQFF

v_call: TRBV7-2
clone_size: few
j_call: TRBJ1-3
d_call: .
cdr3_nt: TGTGCCAGCAGCTCAAGACAGATGAACACCATATATTTT
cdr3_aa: CASSSRQMNTIYF

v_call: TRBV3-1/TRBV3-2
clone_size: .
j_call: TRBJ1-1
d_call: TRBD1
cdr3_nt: TGTGCCAGCAGCCGCTACAGGGGACCGGGCACTGAAGCTTTCTTT
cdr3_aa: CASSRYRGPGTEAFF

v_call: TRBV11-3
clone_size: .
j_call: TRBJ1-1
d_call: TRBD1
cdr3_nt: TGTGCCAGCAGCCCCAGGACAGGAGCTGAAGCTTTCTTT
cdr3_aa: CASSPRTGAEAFF

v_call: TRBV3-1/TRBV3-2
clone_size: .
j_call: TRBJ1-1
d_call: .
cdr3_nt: TGTGCCAGCAGCCAAGGCGCGGGCTGGTCCACTGAAGCTTTCTTT
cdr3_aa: CASSQGAGWSTEAFF

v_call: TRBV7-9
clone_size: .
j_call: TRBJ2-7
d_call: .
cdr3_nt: TGTGCCAGCAGCTTAGAGTGGATGGGGGCTCGCGACGAGCAGTACTTC
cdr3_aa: CASSLEWMGARDEQYF

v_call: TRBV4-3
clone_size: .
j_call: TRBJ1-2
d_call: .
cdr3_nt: TGCGCCAGCAGCCAAGAAGGACTCTATGGCTACACCTTC
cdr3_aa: CASSQEGLYGYTF

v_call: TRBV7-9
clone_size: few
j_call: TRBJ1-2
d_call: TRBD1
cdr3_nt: TGTGCCAGCAGCTCGGACAGGGGGGCCAGAGCTGGTGGCTACACCTTC
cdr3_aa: CASSSDRGARAGGYTF

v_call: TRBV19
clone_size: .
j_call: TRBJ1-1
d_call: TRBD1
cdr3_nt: TGTGCCAGTAGTATAGGGAGGACAGGGGGGAACACTGAAGCTTTCTTT
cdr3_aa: CASSIGRTGGNTEAFF

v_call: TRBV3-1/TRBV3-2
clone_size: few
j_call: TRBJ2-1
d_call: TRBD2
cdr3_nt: TGTGCCAGCAGCCAAGATGAGACTAGCGGGAGGGCCTGGTACAATGAGCAGTTCTTC
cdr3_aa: CASSQDETSGRAWYNEQFF

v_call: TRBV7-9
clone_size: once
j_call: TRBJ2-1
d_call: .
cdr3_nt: TGTGCCAGCAGCTTAGTAGCCAGGGGCTTCTTCTTC
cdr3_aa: CASSLVARGFFF

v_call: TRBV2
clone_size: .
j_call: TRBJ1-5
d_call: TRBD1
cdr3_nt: TGTGCCAGTAGCCCCGGGACAGGGAAGGTTCAGCCCCAGCATTTT
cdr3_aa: CASSPGTGKVQPQHF

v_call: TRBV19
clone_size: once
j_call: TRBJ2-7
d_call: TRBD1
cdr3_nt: TGTGCCAGTAGTATGCGGAGACAGGGCCCCTACGAGCAGTACTTC
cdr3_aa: CASSMRRQGPYEQYF

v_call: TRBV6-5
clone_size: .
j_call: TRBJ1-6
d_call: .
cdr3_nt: TGTGCCAGCAGTTACCGCAGGGATAATTCACCCCTCCACTTT
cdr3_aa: CASSYRRDNSPLHF

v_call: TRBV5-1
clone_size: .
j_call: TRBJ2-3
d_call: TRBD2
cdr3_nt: TGCGCCAGCAGCCCGGGAGGGACTAGTGTCGCAGATACGCAGTATTTT
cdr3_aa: CASSPGGTSVADTQYF

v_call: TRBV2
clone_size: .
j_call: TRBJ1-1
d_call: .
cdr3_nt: TGTGCCAGTCAGGCCGCCAGTATGAACACTGAAGCTTTCTTT
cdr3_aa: CASQAASMNTEAFF

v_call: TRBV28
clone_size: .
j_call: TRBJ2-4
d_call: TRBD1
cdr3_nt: TGTGCCGTACAGGGGCTAGCCAAAAACATTCAGTACTTC
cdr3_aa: CAVQGLAKNIQYF